This passage covers 20 T cell receptor beta chains from one sample sequenced in a study of T cell responses to AZD1222 COVID-19 vaccine. Sequencing used immunoSEQ multiplex PCR; TCRdb keeps in-frame clones, though not all of them. The data show under 150,000 clones, approximately 94% seen once. The sequencing used peripheral blood, collected on day 0 of AZD1222 vaccination. These receptors all stem from an adult in good health.

As concerns this clone: Other DNA sequences within the sample encode an identical CDR3. The chain links TRBV6-5 to TRBJ2-2, with D unresolved. CDR1 is MNHEY and CDR2 is SVGAGI in the germline V gene. This CDR3 has 12 residues. The ends were cut back, 4 bases at V and 3 bases at J, with 3 bases in the middle. CDR3 loop: CASSSDTGELFF. The DNA for the CDR3 is TGTGCCAGCAGTTCGGACACCGGGGAGCTGTTTTTT.

The chain is built from TRBV19 and TRBJ1-1; TRBD1 aligns across 7 bases. Germline lookup yields CDR1 LNHDA and CDR2 SQIVND (reference sequence). Unmatched junction bases numbered 7, after V lost 5 bases and J lost 4 bases. The CDR3 sequence is 14 residues long. The CDR3 sequence: CASSPRGQVTEAFF. The DNA of the CDR3 is TGTGCCAGTAGTCCAAGGGGGCAGGTCACTGAAGCTTTCTTT. The whole variable domain, filled in from reference TRBV19 and TRBJ1-1, reads DGGITQSPKYLFRKEGQNVTLSCEQNLNHDAMYWYRQDPGQGLRLIYYSQIVNDFQKGDIAEGYSVSREKKESFPLTVTSAQKNPTAFYLCASSPRGQVTEAFFGQGTRLTVV.

The chain employs TRBV6-5 and TRBJ1-3; no clear D. Trimming cost V 2 bases and J 4 bases, with 12 bases left between them. CDR3 length equals 15 residues. CDR1 MNHEY and CDR2 SVGAGI come from the germline V gene. The chain's CDR3 is CASSYTNTRGNTIYF. CDR3 nucleotide sequence: TGTGCCAGCAGTTACACAAACACGCGGGGAAACACCATATATTTT.

The chain recombines TRBV3-1 (or the pseudogene TRBV3-2) with TRBJ2-7; D is unresolved. CDR3 length: 12 residues. V shed 0 bases and J shed 2 bases, with 2 bases lying between them. The germline gives CDR1 LGHDT, CDR2 YNNKEL (reference sequence). The CDR3 spells CASSQDPYEQYF. The CDR3 region has the DNA TGTGCCAGCAGCCAAGATCCCTACGAGCAGTACTTC.

The rearrangement links TRBV5-4 to TRBJ1-2; D may be TRBD1 (5 bases). The CDR3 has 12 residues. The V gene lost 6 bases and the J gene lost 7 bases, with 13 bases spanning the gap. Germline assignment: CDR1 SGHNT and CDR2 YYREEE (reference sequence). As DNA, the CDR3 is TGTGCCAGCACCGCGGGTGGGGGTGGCTACACCTTC. It encodes CASTAGGGGYTF.

This chain joins TRBV6-2 or TRBV6-3 and TRBJ1-4; D unclear. Germline lookup yields CDR1 MNHEY and CDR2 SVGEGT. The CDR3 extends over 13 amino acids. Trimming pared 6 bases from V and 8 bases from J, leaving 13 bases between. The CDR3 nucleotides are TGTGCCAGCAGCCGAACTGATAGGGAAAAACTGTTTTTT. It yields the protein CASSRTDREKLFF.

The chain joins TRBV27 to TRBJ2-1; 14 positions match TRBD2. With V trimmed by 7 bases and J by 4 bases, 3 bases remained unmatched. Germline loops: CDR1 MNHEY, CDR2 SMNVEV (reference sequence). This CDR3 region has 15 residues. The CDR3 protein is CASMTSGGDYNEQFF. CDR3 nucleotide sequence: TGTGCCAGCATGACTAGCGGGGGGGATTACAATGAGCAGTTCTTC.

The CDR3 sequence is CASSQYGMNTEAFF. The CDR3 DNA reads as TGTGCCAGCAGCCAGTATGGGATGAACACTGAAGCTTTCTTT. J is TRBJ1-1 and V is TRBV16, with D hard to call. This CDR3 spans 14 amino acids. V gave up 3 bases and J gave up 0 bases, with 8 bases separating them. The V gene's germline CDR1 is KGHSY and CDR2 FQNENV.

The chain combines TRBV27 with TRBJ2-2, with a tentative D call TRBD2 (6 bases). The ends were cut back, 5 bases at V and 1 base at J, with 20 bases in the middle. This CDR3 region has 18 residues. Germline V gives CDR1 MNHEY, CDR2 SMNVEV (reference sequence). The CDR3 region is CASSLTPWLARNTGELFF. The CDR3 DNA reads TGTGCCAGCAGTCTAACCCCATGGCTAGCGAGGAACACCGGGGAGCTGTTTTTT.

This chain links TRBV6-5 with TRBJ2-7; D gene ambiguous. This CDR3 is 14 amino acids long. V was clipped by 2 bases and J by 1 base, with 9 bases between them. In germline, CDR1 is MNHEY, CDR2 SVGAGI. The CDR3 DNA sequence: TGTGCCAGCAGTTACGCACCACTGTCCTACGAGCAGTACTTC. It codes for CASSYAPLSYEQYF.

This chain joins TRBV9 and TRBJ1-5, with D perhaps matching TRBD1 (6 bases). CDR3 length: 11 residues. Germline V gene data show CDR1 as SGDLS and CDR2 as YYNGEE. With 4 bases removed from V and 10 bases from J, the gap between germline ends came to 9 bases. CDR3 nucleotides: TGTGCCAGCAGCTCGGGGGGCCCCCAGCATTTT. Residues: CASSSGGPQHF.

The rearrangement joins TRBV27 to TRBJ2-7; the match to TRBD1 covers 8 bases. CDR3 size: 17 residues. Germline lookup yields CDR1 MNHEY and CDR2 SMNVEV (reference sequence). The V segment lost 4 bases and the J segment 2 bases; nucleotides outside the gene matches: 13. CDR3 residues: CASSSDSRDRTTYEQYF. In DNA form, the CDR3 reads TGTGCCAGCAGTTCCGATAGCCGGGACAGGACCACCTACGAGCAGTACTTC.

In its sample, this clone was seen once. The rearrangement uses TRBV27 and TRBJ1-2; 8 bases fit TRBD1. Germline CDR1 and CDR2: MNHEY and SMNVEV (reference sequence). This CDR3 has 15 amino acids. Trimming removed 2 bases from V and 4 bases from J; junction bases left unmatched: 6. In DNA form, the CDR3 reads TGTGCCAGCAGTTTAGCCGGGACAGGCGTCTATGGCTACACCTTC. Its protein is CASSLAGTGVYGYTF.

This clone has only one observation. The genes are TRBV4-2 and TRBJ2-3; D not resolved. V lost 4 bases, J lost 5 bases, and 16 bases lay in between. The CDR3 runs 15 residues. Germline V CDR1 and CDR2: LGHNA, YNFKEQ. DNA of the CDR3: TGTGCCAGCAGCCCCGCCCTAGATTCAGGAGATACGCAGTATTTT. This gives the protein CASSPALDSGDTQYF.

J is TRBJ1-6 and V is TRBV5-4; 7 bases are a match to TRBD1. The ends lost 3 bases at V and 2 bases at J; junction bases unmatched: 2. Germline CDR1 and CDR2: SGHNT and YYREEE (reference sequence). The CDR3 runs to 15 residues. The CDR3 here is CASSSTGPYNSPLHF. The CDR3 DNA sequence: TGTGCCAGCAGCTCGACAGGGCCCTATAATTCACCCCTCCACTTT. Supplemented by reference TRBV5-4 and TRBJ1-6, the full variable domain reads ETGVTQSPTHLIKTRGQQVTLRCSSQSGHNTVSWYQQALGQGPQFIFQYYREEENGRGNFPPRFSGLQFPNYSSELNVNALELDDSALYLCASSSTGPYNSPLHFGNGTRLTVT.

CDR3 sequence reads: CASSFGSNYGYTF. CDR3 DNA sequence: TGTGCCAGCAGTTTCGGGTCTAACTATGGCTACACCTTC. The chain joins TRBV12-3 or TRBV12-4 to TRBJ1-2, with D hard to call. V was trimmed by 3 bases and J by 0 bases, leaving 5 bases between them. CDR3 length: 13 amino acids.

J is TRBJ1-3 and V is TRBV2, with D unclear. This CDR3 contains 13 residues. V lost 5 bases and J lost 0, with 5 bases in between. Per germline, CDR1 SNHLY and CDR2 FYNNEI. CDR3 nucleotides: TGTGCCAGCAGTCGCGGCTCTGGAAACACCATATATTTT. It is translated as CASSRGSGNTIYF. The full variable domain, its missing parts supplied by reference TRBV2 and TRBJ1-3, is EPEVTQTPSHQVTQMGQEVILRCVPISNHLYFYWYRQILGQKVEFLVSFYNNEISEKSEIFDDQFSVERPDGSNFTLKIRSTKLEDSAMYFCASSRGSGNTIYFGEGSWLTVV.

This clone was detected only a few times. This chain links TRBV4-1 with TRBJ1-1; possibly TRBD1 for D (5 bases). CDR1 MGHRA and CDR2 YSYEKL come from the germline V gene. Deletions cut 1 base from V and 4 bases from J, with 13 bases between. The CDR3 length is 15 residues. The CDR3 coding sequence is TGCGCCAGCAGCCAAGGGAAGGGGCGCGCCACTGAAGCTTTCTTT. Encoded protein: CASSQGKGRATEAFF.

The chain's CDR3 is CASSGTGPYEQYF. The CDR3 DNA is TGTGCCAGTAGTGGGACAGGGCCCTACGAGCAGTACTTC. The V and J genes are TRBV19 and TRBJ2-7; 9 nucleotides align to TRBD1. V lost 5 bases to trimming and J lost 2 bases; unmatched junction nucleotides: 1. The CDR3 contains 13 residues. The germline CDR1 and CDR2 sequences are LNHDA and SQIVND (reference sequence). The variable domain in full, with the rest retrieved from reference TRBV19 and TRBJ2-7, is DGGITQSPKYLFRKEGQNVTLSCEQNLNHDAMYWYRQDPGQGLRLIYYSQIVNDFQKGDIAEGYSVSREKKESFPLTVTSAQKNPTAFYLCASSGTGPYEQYFGPGTRLTVT.

The CDR3 bases are TGTGCCAGCAGTTACTCTACGCGGCAACGGTATGGCTACACCTTC. The encoded protein is CASSYSTRQRYGYTF. The gene calls are TRBV6-5 and TRBJ1-2; D is unclear. V shed 0 bases and J shed 5 bases, with 13 bases lying between them. Germline CDR1 and CDR2: MNHEY and SVGAGI. CDR3 length equals 15 residues.